This TCR beta chain was obtained from a study of blood T cells in healthy people across ages. Points from the study as a whole: It was found that TCR beta diversity correlated strongly with the percentage of naive T cells.

Points on this clonotype: Its specificity is not known.

Total RNA extracted from each sample amounted to at least 5.5 micrograms. Then a second PCR, running roughly 6 to 11 cycles, was carried out with a sample-barcoded 5' primer and a J-beta primer mix. TCRdb analysed the 5' RACE reads with MiXCR anew, one entry per CDR3 protein. There are about 1.5 million distinct CDR3 sequences in the sample; under 55% occur only once, and roughly 3.7% lies in the top ten. Germline V gene lookup returns CDR1 DFQATT and CDR2 SNEGSKA (reference sequence). V was shortened by 4 bases and J by 10 bases, with 17 bases between the two germline ends. The CDR3 runs to 13 residues.

The sample comprised blood. The receptor was derived from a woman under 30 in good health. V is TRBV20-1 and J is TRBJ2-1; unclear D gene. The CDR3 region has the DNA TGCAGTGCTAAAGGACGGGTCTCCTACGAGCAGTTCTTC. It specifies CSAKGRVSYEQFF.